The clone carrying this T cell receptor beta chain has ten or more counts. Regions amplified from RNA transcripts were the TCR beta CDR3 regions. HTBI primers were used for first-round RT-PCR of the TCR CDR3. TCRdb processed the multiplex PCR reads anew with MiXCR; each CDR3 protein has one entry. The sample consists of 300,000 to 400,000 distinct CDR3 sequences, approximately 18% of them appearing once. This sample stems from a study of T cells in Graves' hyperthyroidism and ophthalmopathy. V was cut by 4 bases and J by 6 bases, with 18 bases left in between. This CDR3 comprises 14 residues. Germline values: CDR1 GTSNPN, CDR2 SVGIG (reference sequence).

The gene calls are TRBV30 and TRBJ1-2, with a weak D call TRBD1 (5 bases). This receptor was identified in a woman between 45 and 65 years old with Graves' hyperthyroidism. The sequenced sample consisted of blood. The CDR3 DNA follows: TGTGCCTGGACGAGTAATACCGGGGCCCATGGCTACACCTTC. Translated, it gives CAWTSNTGAHGYTF.